This entry describes one TCR beta chain. As yet, its antigen is unknown. Deletions cut 4 bases from V and 6 bases from J, with 15 bases between. The germline V gene has CDR1 MNHEY and CDR2 SVGAGI. The CDR3 has 15 residues. The data derive from a study of radiation and T cells in renal cell carcinoma. The wider study: Nephrectomy followed 15 Gy stereotactic body radiation by 4 weeks.

Broader study findings: No pretreatment tumor biopsies were available for baseline clonotypes.

The protocol was immunoSEQ multiplex PCR, while the TCRdb copy is restricted to in-frame clones and leaves out a portion. This sample carries 95,000 to 150,000 clones, roughly 80% of them seen once, and the ten largest clones take around 3%. Time point defined: baseline pretreatment blood. Stated treatment: 15 Gy SBRT to primary tumor, nephrectomy 4 weeks later. Blood was sampled at baseline, 2 weeks and 4 weeks after SBRT. The patient's renal cell carcinoma had clear cell pathology. This receptor was taken from an older woman with renal cell carcinoma. The sequencing used blood, collected from a patient whose treatment included radiotherapy and nephrectomy. This sequence joins TRBV6-5 and TRBJ1-4; D is possibly TRBD1 (5 bases). CDR3 nucleotide sequence: TGTGCCAGCAGTTTCCGCCGGGGGGGTGATGAAAAACTGTTTTTT. Encoded protein: CASSFRRGGDEKLFF.